The 32 T cell receptor beta chains presented below share a single source sample, sequenced in a study of T-cell reconstitution after alpha-beta-depleted transplantation in children. For TCRbeta, the library was prepared with unique molecular identifiers. Each CDR3 protein is one row after TCRdb ran MiXCR on the PCR reads. The table records about 610,000 distinct CDR3 sequences, more than 9% of them present only once. Sequenced material: PBMCs from the stem cell graft donor, taken from the stem cell graft. The receptors were gathered from a human donor who donated a stem cell graft to a child with acute myeloid leukemia.

This clonotype was picked up many times. The V and J genes are TRBV3-1 and TRBJ1-2; D is ambiguous. CDR1 and CDR2 (germline): LGHDT, YNNKEL (reference sequence). The V and J ends lost 1 base and 7 bases respectively, with 7 bases between them. The CDR3 runs to 12 residues. The CDR3 reads CASSQGGVGYTF. The CDR3 DNA is TGTGCCAGCAGCCAAGGAGGAGTTGGCTACACCTTC.

This clonotype was detected a few times. This sequence joins TRBV4-3 and TRBJ1-2; D unclear. The V end lost 0 bases, the J end lost 6 bases, and 14 bases lay between the germline ends. Germline CDR1 and CDR2: LGHNA and YSLEER. The length of the CDR3 is 15 residues. The CDR3 bases are TGCGCCAGCAGCCAAGATAAGATGGGCGGCGATGGCTACACCTTC. Translation: CASSQDKMGGDGYTF.

This clonotype has ten or more counts. The gene calls are TRBV2 and TRBJ1-6; 7 bases map to TRBD1. Trimming cost V 6 bases and J 8 bases; bases outside gene matches: 4. The CDR3 loop spans 13 amino acids. Per the germline V gene, CDR1 is SNHLY and CDR2 is FYNNEI. CDR3 bases: TGTGCCAGCAGAGCGCAGGGGGATTCACCCCTCCACTTT. Residues: CASRAQGDSPLHF.

This clonotype showed up many times. This chain joins TRBV29-1 and TRBJ2-2; D is uncertain. Per germline, CDR1 SQVTM and CDR2 ANQGSEA. The CDR3 is made up of 18 amino acids. The ends were cut back, 4 bases at V and 0 bases at J, with 21 bases in the middle. The CDR3 coding sequence is TGCAGCGTTGTAAATCCGTCCCTCGGGCAGGCGAACACCGGGGAGCTGTTTTTT. This gives the protein CSVVNPSLGQANTGELFF.

This clonotype was observed at least ten times. The chain combines TRBV10-3 with TRBJ2-2; D is unclear. Trimming took 0 bases from V and 1 from J, leaving 9 bases between them. Germline V gives CDR1 ENHRY, CDR2 SYGVKD. The CDR3 loop spans 16 amino acids. The CDR3 coding sequence is TGTGCCATCAGTGAGTCGATAGGGCGGAACACCGGGGAGCTGTTTTTT. Protein: CAISESIGRNTGELFF.

The rearrangement uses TRBV12-3 or TRBV12-4 and TRBJ1-6; D is uncertain. The CDR3 length is 13 residues. With 0 bases removed from V and 10 bases from J, the gap between germline ends came to 7 bases. The CDR3 loop reads CASSLALDSPLHF. In nucleotides, the CDR3 is TGTGCCAGCAGTTTAGCGCTAGACTCACCCCTCCACTTT.

This clonotype has a handful of counts. The chain recombines TRBV12-3 or TRBV12-4 with TRBJ2-1, with TRBD2 matching 8 bases. The CDR3 is 17 residues long. Unmatched junction bases numbered 10, after V lost 6 bases and J lost 0 bases. The CDR3, as DNA: TGTGCCAGCAGGGGACTAGGCGGTTCGAGCTCCTACAATGAGCAGTTCTTC. It translates to CASRGLGGSSSYNEQFF.

This clonotype appeared many times. The V gene is TRBV29-1, the J gene TRBJ2-3; 8 bases are a match to TRBD2. V was pared by 6 bases and J by 0 bases, with 8 bases of the junction left unmatched. In germline, CDR1 is SQVTM, CDR2 ANQGSEA. This CDR3 is 15 amino acids long. Written as DNA, the CDR3 is TGCAGCGTCTCCGGTAGCGGGACGAGCACAGATACGCAGTATTTT. Protein product: CSVSGSGTSTDTQYF.

This clonotype was seen a handful of times. The V call is TRBV25-1, the J call TRBJ2-5, with D perhaps TRBD1 or TRBD2 (6 bases each). CDR3 size: 14 residues. Trimming pared 2 bases from V and 4 bases from J, leaving 11 bases between. The germline V gene encodes CDR1 MGHDK and CDR2 SYGVNS. The CDR3 is CASSERGRSETQYF. The CDR3 bases are TGTGCCAGCAGTGAAAGGGGGAGGTCAGAGACCCAGTACTTC.

This clonotype showed up many times. This rearrangement joins TRBV10-3 to TRBJ1-5; TRBD1 matches 7 bases. The CDR3 consists of 15 residues. CDR1 is ENHRY and CDR2 is SYGVKD in the germline V gene. J was trimmed by 3 bases and V by 0 bases; bases with no gene match: 2. This CDR3 is CAISESGTVNQPQHF. The DNA for the CDR3 is TGTGCCATCAGTGAGTCTGGGACAGTCAATCAGCCCCAGCATTTT.

Many counts were recorded for this clonotype. The chain employs TRBV12-3 or TRBV12-4 and TRBJ2-7; 7 bases fit TRBD2. V lost 7 bases, J lost 7 bases, and 19 bases stayed unmatched. CDR3 length: 16 amino acids. CDR3 protein: CASTRLAGGILREQYF. The CDR3 DNA reads TGTGCCAGCACCCGTTTAGCGGGCGGTATACTACGGGAGCAGTACTTC.

At least ten counts were recorded for this clonotype. This sequence joins TRBV13 and TRBJ2-3, with D uncertain. The CDR3 is 12 amino acids. With 3 bases removed from V and 6 bases from J, the gap between germline ends came to 7 bases. Germline V lookup: CDR1 PRHDT, CDR2 FYEKMQ (reference sequence). This CDR3 is CASSFEADTQYF. The CDR3 nucleotides are TGTGCCAGCAGCTTCGAGGCGGATACGCAGTATTTT. Full variable domain (remainder filled in from reference TRBV13 and TRBJ2-3): AAGVIQSPRHLIKEKRETATLKCYPIPRHDTVYWYQQGPGQDPQFLISFYEKMQSDKGSIPDRFSAQQFSDYHSELNMSSLELGDSALYFCASSFEADTQYFGPGTRLTVL.

V is TRBV6-1 and J is TRBJ2-2; no reliable D call. Germline values: CDR1 MNHNS, CDR2 SASEGT. V was pared by 6 bases and J by 3 bases, with 11 bases between. The CDR3 length is 14 residues. CDR3 protein: CASRRLMDTGELFF. The CDR3 nucleotides read TGTGCCAGCAGACGCCTAATGGACACCGGGGAGCTGTTTTTT.

This clonotype was detected only a few times. The gene calls are TRBV6-1 and TRBJ1-5, with TRBD1 as a possible D gene (5 bases). This CDR3 has 14 amino acids. The germline V and J ends were trimmed by 1 base and 7 bases, with 11 bases remaining between them. From germline, CDR1 is MNHNS and CDR2 SASEGT. In nucleotides, the CDR3 is TGTGCCAGCAGTGAAGGGCAGGGTGGACAGCCCCAGCATTTT. Translating gives CASSEGQGGQPQHF.

In its sample, this clonotype was seen a few times. The gene calls are TRBV28 and TRBJ2-1; D call uncertain. The germline gives CDR1 MDHEN, CDR2 SYDVKM. The CDR3 has 16 residues. Trimming cost V 3 bases and J 0 bases, with 12 bases left between them. DNA for the CDR3: TGTGCCAGCAGTTTCCCGGCCCTGGGCTCCTACAATGAGCAGTTCTTC. It codes for CASSFPALGSYNEQFF.

This sequence joins TRBV24-1 and TRBJ2-3, with D perhaps TRBD1 or TRBD2 (5 bases each). Germline V lookup: CDR1 KGHDR, CDR2 SFDVKD. This CDR3 is 15 amino acids long. The V end was cut by 3 bases, the J end by 2 bases, with 11 bases between. The CDR3, as DNA: TGTGCCACCAGTGATACCGGGACCCTCACAGATACGCAGTATTTT. Translating gives CATSDTGTLTDTQYF.

To note about this clonotype: A much larger clone sits a single nucleotide away, making a read error possible. The V and J genes are TRBV7-3 and TRBJ2-2, with D perhaps matching TRBD2 (6 bases). The germline V gene has CDR1 SGHTA and CDR2 FQGTGA. The CDR3 spans 14 residues. With 5 bases removed from V and 1 base from J, the gap between germline ends came to 8 bases. The CDR3 nucleotides are TGTGCCAGCAGCCCGGGGGAGAACACCGGGGAGCTGTTTTTT. Its protein product is CASSPGENTGELFF.

The chain recombines TRBV20-1 with TRBJ2-7, with D uncertain. The CDR3 totals 12 residues. Per germline, CDR1 DFQATT and CDR2 SNEGSKA (reference sequence). V was shortened by 1 base and J by 2 bases, with 6 bases between the two germline ends. The CDR3 spells CSARGQPYEQYF. The CDR3 bases are TGCAGTGCTAGAGGTCAGCCCTACGAGCAGTACTTC.

The chain combines TRBV6-1 with TRBJ2-3, with 9 positions matching TRBD2. This CDR3 has 16 amino acids. J gave up 2 bases and V 6 bases, and 9 bases lay outside the gene matches. The germline V gene has CDR1 MNHNS and CDR2 SASEGT. The CDR3 DNA follows: TGTGCCAGCAGCGCCATAGCGGGAGTAATCACAGATACGCAGTATTTT. Translated, it gives CASSAIAGVITDTQYF.

This clonotype was counted ten times or more. The chain is built from TRBV7-9 and TRBJ1-4, with D maybe TRBD1 (6 bases). Trimming removed 6 bases at V and 8 bases at J, with 16 bases between. CDR1 and CDR2 (germline): SEHNR, FQNEAQ (reference sequence). The CDR3 extends over 14 amino acids. CDR3 amino acids: CASSVVGTQEKLFF. CDR3 bases: TGTGCCAGCAGTGTCGTGGGGACACAAGAAAAACTGTTTTTT.

CDR3 residues: CASSLDRGLGEQFF. The CDR3 DNA reads TGTGCCAGCAGTTTGGACAGGGGGCTCGGTGAGCAGTTCTTC. The V call is TRBV12-3 or TRBV12-4, the J call TRBJ2-1; 11 bases line up with TRBD1. V trimming: 3 bases; J trimming: 9 bases; junction bases outside the gene matches: 4. This CDR3 contains 14 residues.

In its sample, this clonotype was seen a few times. V usage is TRBV12-3 or TRBV12-4 and J usage is TRBJ1-2, with D possibly matching TRBD1 (6 bases). The V gene lost 3 bases and the J gene lost 6 bases, with 17 bases spanning the gap. The length of the CDR3 is 15 residues. The CDR3 DNA follows: TGTGCCAGCAGTTTTAGGGCAGGGGAAGAGAATGGCTACACCTTC. It specifies CASSFRAGEENGYTF.

The chain combines TRBV30 with TRBJ1-1; 8 nucleotides line up with TRBD1. Germline values: CDR1 GTSNPN, CDR2 SVGIG (reference sequence). V shed 0 bases and J 5 bases; nucleotides not matched to a gene: 17. This CDR3 region has 18 residues. The CDR3 loop is CAWSVWLGQGASGTEAFF. The CDR3 coding sequence is TGTGCCTGGAGTGTATGGTTGGGGCAGGGGGCATCGGGGACTGAAGCTTTCTTT.

This clonotype has a count of ten or more. The CDR3 DNA reads as TGTGCCAGCAGCCAAGAGGGAACCCCGGAACCCCCCCTCGGGGAGCTGTTTTTT. It specifies CASSQEGTPEPPLGELFF. This chain joins TRBV3-1 and TRBJ2-2, with D hard to call. The CDR3 totals 18 residues. Trimming shortened V by 0 bases and J by 7 bases, and 21 bases separated the two germline ends. The germline CDR1 and CDR2 sequences are LGHDT and YNNKEL (reference sequence).

This clonotype was seen many times. The V and J genes are TRBV20-1 and TRBJ2-3; D may be TRBD2 (6 bases). Trimming removed 3 bases at V and 0 bases at J, with 13 bases between. Germline CDR1 reads DFQATT; CDR2 reads SNEGSKA (reference sequence). The CDR3 consists of 15 residues. This CDR3 is CSASLSAGSTDTQYF. The CDR3 DNA sequence: TGCAGTGCTAGTCTCTCGGCGGGAAGCACAGATACGCAGTATTTT.

This clonotype has a handful of counts. This chain links TRBV7-3 with TRBJ1-1; no clear D gene. Trimming shortened V by 0 bases and J by 3 bases, and 11 bases separated the two germline ends. The CDR3 spans 15 residues. CDR1 SGHTA and CDR2 FQGTGA come from the germline V gene. CDR3: CASSLTRVGYTEAFF. The DNA of the CDR3 is TGTGCCAGCAGCTTAACAAGGGTAGGCTACACTGAAGCTTTCTTT.

This clonotype was seen many times. The V call is TRBV20-1, the J call TRBJ2-7, with D tentatively TRBD1 or TRBD2 (5 bases each). Trimming took 0 bases from V and 7 from J, leaving 13 bases between them. Germline lookup yields CDR1 DFQATT and CDR2 SNEGSKA (reference sequence). The CDR3 consists of 13 residues. CDR3 loop: CSARDPGGTEQYF. As DNA, the CDR3 is TGCAGTGCTAGAGATCCTGGGGGAACAGAGCAGTACTTC.

This clonotype was seen many times. CDR3 DNA sequence: TGCAGTGCTCAGCCCGGGACTGGAAACTACGAGCAGTACTTC. Encoded protein: CSAQPGTGNYEQYF. The chain uses TRBV20-1 and TRBJ2-7; perhaps TRBD2 as D (6 bases). CDR1 DFQATT and CDR2 SNEGSKA come from the germline V gene (reference sequence). Trimming took off 5 bases at V and 3 bases at J, with 17 bases between the two ends. The CDR3 contains 14 residues.

This clonotype was seen many times. The chain carries TRBV2 and TRBJ2-2; 8 nucleotides agree with TRBD1. J lost 3 bases, V lost 6 bases, and 6 bases had no gene match. Germline V gene data show CDR1 as SNHLY and CDR2 as FYNNEI. CDR3 length equals 15 residues. The DNA of the CDR3 is TGTGCCAGCAGCTTGACAGGGGCGGACACCGGGGAGCTGTTTTTT. Its protein is CASSLTGADTGELFF. The full variable domain, in which reference TRBV2 and TRBJ2-2 provide the parts outside the CDR3, is EPEVTQTPSHQVTQMGQEVILRCVPISNHLYFYWYRQILGQKVEFLVSFYNNEISEKSEIFDDQFSVERPDGSNFTLKIRSTKLEDSAMYFCASSLTGADTGELFFGEGSRLTVL.

This clonotype came up many times. The chain combines TRBV7-8 with TRBJ2-5; 9 nucleotides agree with TRBD2. In germline, CDR1 is SGHVS, CDR2 FQNEAQ. The V gene end was trimmed by 7 bases and the J gene end by 5 bases; junction bases not matched to a gene: 14. This CDR3 comprises 16 residues. In DNA, the CDR3 is TGTGCCAGCAACAGAGCAGGAGCGGGAGGAGTGGAGACCCAGTACTTC. Its translation: CASNRAGAGGVETQYF.

This clonotype was seen only a few times. V and J are TRBV6-5 and TRBJ2-6; 8 positions agree with TRBD1. The CDR3 is 16 amino acids. Germline assignment: CDR1 MNHEY and CDR2 SVGAGI. Trimming removed 4 bases from V and 11 bases from J; junction bases left unmatched: 13. The CDR3, as DNA: TGTGCCAGCAGTTCCCCTTCCCAGGGGGCCTCCGACGTCCTGACTTTC. It codes for CASSSPSQGASDVLTF.

This clonotype was found a few times. V gene TRBV7-2 combines with J gene TRBJ2-7; tentatively, D is TRBD2 (5 bases). Looked up from germline, CDR1 is SGHTA and CDR2 is FQGNSA. CDR3 size: 14 residues. Trimming stripped 0 bases from V and 4 bases from J, with 10 bases between. The CDR3, as DNA: TGTGCCAGCAGCTTAGCGAGGGCCAGATACGAGCAGTACTTC. This sequence encodes CASSLARARYEQYF.